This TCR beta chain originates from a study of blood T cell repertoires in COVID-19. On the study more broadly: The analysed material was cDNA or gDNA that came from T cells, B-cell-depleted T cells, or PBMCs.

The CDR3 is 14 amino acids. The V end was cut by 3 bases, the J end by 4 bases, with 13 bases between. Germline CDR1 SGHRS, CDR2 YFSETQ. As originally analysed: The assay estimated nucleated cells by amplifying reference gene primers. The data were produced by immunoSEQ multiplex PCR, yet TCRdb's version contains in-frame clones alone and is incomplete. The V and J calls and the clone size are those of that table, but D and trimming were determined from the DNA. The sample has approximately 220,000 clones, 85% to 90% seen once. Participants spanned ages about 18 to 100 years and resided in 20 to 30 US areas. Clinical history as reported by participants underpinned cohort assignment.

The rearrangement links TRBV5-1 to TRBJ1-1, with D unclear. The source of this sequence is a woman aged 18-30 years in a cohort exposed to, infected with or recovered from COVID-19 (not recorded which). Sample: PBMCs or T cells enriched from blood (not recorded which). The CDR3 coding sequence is TGCGCCAGCAGCTCTGGGCGGGTTGGCACTGAAGCTTTCTTT. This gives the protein CASSSGRVGTEAFF.